The rows below give T cell receptor beta chains drawn from one sample of a study of blood T cell repertoires in COVID-19. Produced via immunoSEQ multiplex PCR; TCRdb's table is partial and in-frame only. The data hold a few hundred thousand clones, with about 80% observed a single time. Sequencing was performed on peripheral blood. The receptors originated from a woman in her fifties or sixties with acute or convalescent COVID-19. Both conserved end residues are part of each CDR3. Fields, in order: D gene, clone size, V gene, J gene, CDR3 length, CDR3 protein, CDR3 DNA. The D gene is left open where the match is weak. Size tells how often a clone was seen (once, few, many) or the class of an expanded clone, and some rows leave it out.

d_gene: -
abundance: -
v_gene: TRBV5-5
j_gene: TRBJ2-5
len: 16
CDR3aa: CASSPPRTPLWETQYF
CDR3nt: TGTGCCAGCAGCCCACCCCGGACACCCTTGTGGGAGACCCAGTACTTC

d_gene: -
abundance: -
v_gene: TRBV3-1/TRBV3-2
j_gene: TRBJ1-2
len: 13
CDR3aa: CASSQVRAGGYTF
CDR3nt: TGTGCCAGCAGCCAAGTGAGGGCTGGGGGCTACACCTTC

d_gene: TRBD2
abundance: -
v_gene: TRBV29-1
j_gene: TRBJ2-1
len: 14
CDR3aa: CSAHLSRLAHEQFF
CDR3nt: TGCAGCGCTCACCTCTCGAGACTAGCCCATGAGCAGTTCTTC

d_gene: TRBD1
abundance: -
v_gene: TRBV11-2
j_gene: TRBJ1-4
len: 14
CDR3aa: CASSSGQSNEKLFF
CDR3nt: TGTGCCAGCAGCTCGGGACAGAGTAATGAAAAACTGTTTTTT

d_gene: -
abundance: few
v_gene: TRBV7-2
j_gene: TRBJ2-1
len: 15
CDR3aa: CASSLARVGGNEQFF
CDR3nt: TGTGCCAGCAGCTTAGCACGGGTGGGAGGCAATGAGCAGTTCTTC

d_gene: -
abundance: -
v_gene: TRBV6-6
j_gene: TRBJ1-3
len: 12
CDR3aa: CASRAGGNTIYF
CDR3nt: TGTGCCAGCAGGGCCGGGGGAAACACCATATATTTT

d_gene: TRBD2
abundance: once
v_gene: TRBV19
j_gene: TRBJ2-3
len: 15
CDR3aa: CASSIASGGADTQYF
CDR3nt: TGTGCCAGTAGTATAGCCAGCGGGGGGGCAGATACGCAGTATTTT

d_gene: -
abundance: -
v_gene: TRBV9
j_gene: TRBJ1-1
len: 13
CDR3aa: CASSVAGVSEAFF
CDR3nt: TGTGCCAGCAGCGTAGCAGGGGTTAGTGAAGCTTTCTTT

d_gene: TRBD1
abundance: -
v_gene: TRBV11-2
j_gene: TRBJ1-2
len: 14
CDR3aa: CASSHGQGAYGYTF
CDR3nt: TGTGCCAGCAGCCACGGACAGGGGGCCTATGGCTACACCTTC

d_gene: -
abundance: once
v_gene: TRBV7-2
j_gene: TRBJ2-5
len: 14
CDR3aa: CASSPRTAQETQYF
CDR3nt: TGTGCCAGCAGCCCTAGGACAGCACAAGAGACCCAGTACTTC

d_gene: TRBD1
abundance: -
v_gene: TRBV23-1
j_gene: TRBJ2-7
len: 15
CDR3aa: CAPKDETGASYEQYF
CDR3nt: TGCGCGCCGAAAGACGAGACAGGGGCTAGCTACGAGCAGTACTTC

d_gene: -
abundance: -
v_gene: TRBV6-5
j_gene: TRBJ1-1
len: 16
CDR3aa: CASSYSWAAQNTEAFF
CDR3nt: TGTGCCAGCAGTTACTCGTGGGCAGCTCAGAACACTGAAGCTTTCTTT

d_gene: TRBD1
abundance: -
v_gene: TRBV9
j_gene: TRBJ1-4
len: 15
CDR3aa: CASSATGDWVEKLFF
CDR3nt: TGTGCCAGCAGCGCGACAGGGGACTGGGTGGAAAAACTGTTTTTT

d_gene: -
abundance: -
v_gene: TRBV7-2
j_gene: TRBJ1-2
len: 15
CDR3aa: CASSLILTGGAGYTF
CDR3nt: TGTGCCAGCAGCTTAATATTGACAGGTGGGGCTGGCTACACCTTC

d_gene: TRBD1
abundance: -
v_gene: TRBV19
j_gene: TRBJ1-5
len: 15
CDR3aa: CASSTGQASNQPQHF
CDR3nt: TGTGCCAGTAGTACGGGACAGGCTAGCAATCAGCCCCAGCATTTT

d_gene: -
abundance: few
v_gene: TRBV7-2
j_gene: TRBJ2-7
len: 13
CDR3aa: CASSLSGSHEQYF
CDR3nt: TGTGCCAGCAGCTTGTCGGGGAGCCACGAGCAGTACTTC

d_gene: -
abundance: few
v_gene: TRBV5-1
j_gene: TRBJ2-2
len: 17
CDR3aa: CASSLSGDTVGTGELFF
CDR3nt: TGCGCCAGCAGTCTCTCCGGGGACACCGTAGGTACCGGGGAGCTGTTTTTT

d_gene: -
abundance: -
v_gene: TRBV11-2
j_gene: TRBJ1-2
len: 15
CDR3aa: CASSEQGRGSYGYTF
CDR3nt: TGTGCCAGCAGCGAACAGGGTCGGGGATCCTATGGCTACACCTTC

d_gene: -
abundance: -
v_gene: TRBV5-6
j_gene: TRBJ2-2
len: 16
CDR3aa: CASSFLSGVNTGELFF
CDR3nt: TGTGCCAGCAGCTTTTTGTCTGGAGTCAACACCGGGGAGCTGTTTTTT

d_gene: TRBD1
abundance: -
v_gene: TRBV2
j_gene: TRBJ1-6
len: 15
CDR3aa: CASLKGALVGSPLHF
CDR3nt: TGTGCCAGCTTGAAGGGGGCCCTCGTAGGGTCACCCCTCCACTTT